This T cell receptor (beta chain) was captured by sequencing in a study of OX40 agonist ivuxolimab in advanced cancers. Only in-frame clones appear in the TCRdb table, and some are missing; sequencing was by immunoSEQ multiplex PCR. Here the sample spans about 21,000 clones, approximately 83% being singletons. CDR3 length equals 13 residues. CDR1 and CDR2 (germline): MRHNA, SNTAGT. Deletions cut 2 bases from V and 6 bases from J, with 5 bases between. Blood sampling was done at baseline, cycle 4 day 1, and cycle 7 day 1. The sequence was obtained from an adult with an advanced solid tumor such as melanoma, head and neck, liver or kidney cancer. Source: CD4+ or CD8+ T cells sorted from blood, taken in a trial of the OX40 agonist ivuxolimab. The rearrangement links TRBV6-4 to TRBJ1-6, with D uncertain. Written as DNA, the CDR3 is TGTGCCAGCAGTGACAGGTCTAATTCACCCCTCCACTTT. It yields the protein CASSDRSNSPLHF.